The 14 T cell receptor beta chains below all came from one sample that was sequenced in a study of a mutant IDH1 vaccine in newly diagnosed glioma. No antigen has been assigned to these receptors. Assay: immunoSEQ multiplex PCR; the TCRdb copy retains only in-frame clones and omits some. The sample consists of some 60,000 clones, around 85% of them appearing once. Time point reported: week 35, safety follow-up. Vaccination used 300 ug of mutant IDH1 20-mer peptide per dose, with topical imiquimod. Sequences were derived from PBMCs, sampled from a glioma patient whose treatment included an IDH1 peptide vaccine. The source of these receptors is a middle-aged man with glioma.

The chain carries TRBV6-5 and TRBJ1-5; perhaps TRBD1 as D (5 bases). Germline V gives CDR1 MNHEY, CDR2 SVGAGI. The CDR3 is 16 residues long. V shed 0 bases and J shed 6 bases, with 15 bases lying between them. The CDR3: CASSYSYVGDAQPQHF. Written as DNA, the CDR3 is TGTGCCAGCAGTTACTCATATGTAGGGGACGCTCAGCCCCAGCATTTT.

The V and J genes are TRBV5-6 and TRBJ2-7; a possible D gene is TRBD2 (6 bases). CDR1 and CDR2 from the germline V gene are SGHDT and YYEEEE. The V end lost 0 bases, the J end lost 4 bases, and 11 bases lay between the germline ends. This CDR3 region has 14 residues. This CDR3 is CASSLGAGRYEQYF. The CDR3 region has the DNA TGTGCCAGCAGCTTGGGGGCAGGGAGGTACGAGCAGTACTTC.

The V and J genes are TRBV2 and TRBJ1-4; D is uncertain. V lost 8 bases and J 8 bases, leaving 15 bases between the germline ends. This CDR3 spans 13 amino acids. Germline V gives CDR1 SNHLY, CDR2 FYNNEI. CDR3 bases: TGTGCCAGCCATCAGACCCGGAGGGAAAAACTGTTTTTT. This sequence encodes CASHQTRREKLFF. Full variable domain (remainder filled in from reference TRBV2 and TRBJ1-4): EPEVTQTPSHQVTQMGQEVILRCVPISNHLYFYWYRQILGQKVEFLVSFYNNEISEKSEIFDDQFSVERPDGSNFTLKIRSTKLEDSAMYFCASHQTRREKLFFGSGTQLSVL.

The chain links TRBV5-1 to TRBJ2-1, with TRBD1 identical over 9 bases. This CDR3 is built from 14 residues. V lost 8 bases and J lost 9; bases outside the gene matches: 12. CDR1 and CDR2 from the germline V gene are SGHRS and YFSETQ. This CDR3 is CASTHPTGGGEQFF. The DNA of the CDR3 is TGCGCCAGTACGCATCCCACAGGGGGCGGTGAGCAGTTCTTC.

This clone was observed once. V and J are TRBV19 and TRBJ1-2; 10 bases match TRBD1. Germline lookup yields CDR1 LNHDA and CDR2 SQIVND (reference sequence). The V segment lost 5 bases and the J segment 5 bases; nucleotides outside the gene matches: 14. The CDR3 runs 17 residues. DNA of the CDR3: TGTGCCAGTAGTGTAAAGACAGGGGGCGTATCTGGATATGGCTACACCTTC. It is translated as CASSVKTGGVSGYGYTF.

The chain has TRBV9 and TRBJ2-2, with unresolved D. From germline, CDR1 is SGDLS and CDR2 YYNGEE. CDR3 size: 13 residues. Trimming took off 0 bases at V and 8 bases at J, with 8 bases between the two ends. The CDR3 here is CASSVDRIGELFF. CDR3 nucleotides: TGTGCCAGCAGCGTAGACCGAATAGGGGAGCTGTTTTTT.

The chain carries TRBV6-1 and TRBJ1-1; D is unclear. Germline CDR1 MNHNS, CDR2 SASEGT. This CDR3 region has 12 residues. V lost 4 bases and J lost 7, with 10 bases in between. CDR3 residues: CASSGTGFEAFF. The CDR3 DNA sequence: TGTGCCAGCAGTGGAACCGGTTTTGAAGCTTTCTTT.

The CDR3 sequence is CASSLWGQGFYEQYF. For the CDR3, the DNA is TGTGCCAGCAGCTTGTGGGGTCAGGGGTTTTACGAGCAGTACTTC. The chain recombines TRBV5-6 with TRBJ2-7, with TRBD1 as a possible D gene (6 bases). The CDR3 spans 15 residues. V was clipped by 1 base and J by 4 bases, with 15 bases between them. Germline V lookup: CDR1 SGHDT, CDR2 YYEEEE.

This chain uses TRBV6-6 with TRBJ2-3; 10 nucleotides line up with TRBD2. Germline V gene sequence: CDR1 MNHNY, CDR2 SVGAGI (reference sequence). V was clipped by 2 bases and J by 5 bases; unmatched bases: 7. The length of the CDR3 is 16 residues. The CDR3 coding sequence is TGTGCCAGCAGTTACGAAGGATCTAGCGGGAGAGATACGCAGTATTTT. Its translation is CASSYEGSSGRDTQYF.

The CDR3 DNA reads TGTGCCAGCAGAAAGGGACTTCAAGAGACCCAGTACTTC. Residues: CASRKGLQETQYF. This chain links TRBV2 with TRBJ2-5; TRBD2 might be the D (6 bases). The CDR3 length is 13 residues. V was cut by 6 bases and J by 2 bases, with 10 bases left in between. Germline loops: CDR1 SNHLY, CDR2 FYNNEI.

This chain joins TRBV6-5 and TRBJ1-2; 8 nucleotides match TRBD1. The CDR3 consists of 13 residues. CDR1 MNHEY and CDR2 SVGAGI come from the germline V gene. J gave up 3 bases and V 6 bases, and 3 bases lay outside the gene matches. CDR3 in DNA: TGTGCCAGCAGGGACAGGGCGGACTATGGCTACACCTTC. As protein: CASRDRADYGYTF.

The chain joins TRBV2 to TRBJ2-7; D call uncertain. This CDR3 region has 14 residues. Germline CDR1 reads SNHLY; CDR2 reads FYNNEI. V gave up 2 bases and J gave up 4 bases, with 12 bases separating them. Here the CDR3 reads CASSERYPSYEQYF. For the CDR3, the DNA is TGTGCCAGCAGTGAAAGATATCCCAGTTACGAGCAGTACTTC.

V usage is TRBV19 and J usage is TRBJ2-7; 8 nucleotides line up with TRBD1. The length of the CDR3 is 13 residues. The V segment lost 3 bases and the J segment 5 bases; nucleotides outside the gene matches: 3. CDR1 and CDR2 (germline): LNHDA, SQIVND (reference sequence). Here the CDR3 reads CASSMTGVHEQYF. The CDR3 nucleotides read TGTGCCAGTAGTATGACAGGGGTCCACGAGCAGTACTTC.

This rearrangement joins TRBV4-2 to TRBJ1-2; 10 bases match TRBD1. With V trimmed by 2 bases and J by 3 bases, 3 bases remained unmatched. Germline V lookup: CDR1 LGHNA, CDR2 YNFKEQ. This CDR3 comprises 15 residues. CDR3 region: CASSQPGQGYYGYTF. CDR3 nucleotide sequence: TGTGCCAGCAGCCAACCGGGACAGGGGTACTATGGCTACACCTTC.